This T cell receptor (beta chain) was sequenced during a study of T-cell reconstitution after alpha-beta-depleted transplantation in children. During its preparation, the TCRbeta library received unique molecular identifiers. One entry per CDR3 protein results from TCRdb running MiXCR on the PCR reads. The profile shows roughly 500,000 distinct CDR3 sequences, approximately 12% of them singletons. This clonotype was detected a few times. V lost 4 bases to trimming and J lost 4 bases; unmatched junction nucleotides: 10. Germline assignment: CDR1 SGDLS and CDR2 YYNGEE. The CDR3 runs to 15 residues. The chain combines TRBV9 with TRBJ1-1; TRBD1 agrees at 7 bases. Material: PBMCs from the stem cell graft donor, obtained from the stem cell graft. The TCR originated in a human donor who donated a stem cell graft to a child with combined immunodeficiency. CDR3 sequence reads: CASSSSGGWGTEAFF. The CDR3 DNA sequence: TGTGCCAGCAGCTCTTCAGGGGGATGGGGCACTGAAGCTTTCTTT.